This T cell receptor (beta chain) was sequenced during a study of beta chain features in type 1 diabetes. General study results and limits: People with Type 1 diabetes carried modestly yet significantly shorter TCRB CDR3s in all four CD4+ subsets. Patients' naive, central memory and regulatory TCRB repertoires appeared more alike than those of healthy donors.

This clone showed up just a few times. The antigen is not known. This CDR3 is 13 amino acids long. The germline V gene encodes CDR1 KGHSH and CDR2 LQKENI. The V gene end was trimmed by 4 bases and the J gene end by 6 bases; junction bases not matched to a gene: 4. Expressed TCRB transcripts were sequenced, since all the RNA that had been isolated was reverse transcribed. Profiled with immunoSEQ multiplex PCR; TCRdb holds only in-frame clones, not every one. Of fewer than 350,000 clones in the sample, 15% were seen once. Material: naive CD4+ T cells from blood. This clonotype was sampled from a man aged 18 to 29 with type 1 diabetes. This chain uses TRBV18 with TRBJ2-7, with 9 bases aligning to TRBD1. CDR3 coding DNA: TGTGCCAGCTCACGGGACAGGGCTCGCGAGCAGTACTTC. It codes for CASSRDRAREQYF.